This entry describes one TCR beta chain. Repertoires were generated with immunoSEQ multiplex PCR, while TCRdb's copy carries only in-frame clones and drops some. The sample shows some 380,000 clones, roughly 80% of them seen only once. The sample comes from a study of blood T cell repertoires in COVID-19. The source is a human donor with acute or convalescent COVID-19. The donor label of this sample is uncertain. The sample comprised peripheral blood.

The CDR3 sequence is CASSTGTGRVDGYTF. The CDR3 coding sequence is TGTGCCAGCAGCACCGGGACAGGGAGGGTAGATGGCTACACCTTC. The chain uses TRBV5-4 and TRBJ1-2, with 9 bases lining up with TRBD1. V dropped 4 bases and J dropped 6; count of bases not matched to a gene: 10. The CDR3 is 15 residues long. CDR1 SGHNT and CDR2 YYREEE come from the germline V gene (reference sequence).